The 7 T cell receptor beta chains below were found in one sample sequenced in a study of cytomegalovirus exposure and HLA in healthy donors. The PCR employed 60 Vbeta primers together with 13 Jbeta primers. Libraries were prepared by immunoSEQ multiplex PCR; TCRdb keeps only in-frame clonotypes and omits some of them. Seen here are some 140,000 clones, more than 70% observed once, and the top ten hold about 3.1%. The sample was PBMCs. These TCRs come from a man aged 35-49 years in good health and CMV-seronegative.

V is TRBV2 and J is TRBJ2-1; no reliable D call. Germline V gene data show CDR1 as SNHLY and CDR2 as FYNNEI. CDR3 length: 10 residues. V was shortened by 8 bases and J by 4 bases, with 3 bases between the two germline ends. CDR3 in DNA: TGTGCCAGCTATTACAATGAGCAGTTCTTC. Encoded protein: CASYYNEQFF.

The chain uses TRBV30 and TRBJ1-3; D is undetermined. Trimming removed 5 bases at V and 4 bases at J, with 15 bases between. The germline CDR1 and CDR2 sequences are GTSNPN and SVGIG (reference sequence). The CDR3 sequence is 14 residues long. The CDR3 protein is CAWQRAFGGNTIYF. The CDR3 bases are TGTGCCTGGCAGAGGGCCTTTGGAGGAAACACCATATATTTT. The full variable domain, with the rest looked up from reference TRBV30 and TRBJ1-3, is SQTIHQWPATLVQPVGSPLSLECTVEGTSNPNLYWYRQAAGRGLQLLFYSVGIGQISSEVPQNLSASRPQDRQFILSSKKLLLSDSGFYLCAWQRAFGGNTIYFGEGSWLTVV.

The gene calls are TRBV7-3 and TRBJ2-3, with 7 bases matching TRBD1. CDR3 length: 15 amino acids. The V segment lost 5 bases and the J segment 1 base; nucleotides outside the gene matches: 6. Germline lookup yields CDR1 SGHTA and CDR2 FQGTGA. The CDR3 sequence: CASSPDREGTDTQYF. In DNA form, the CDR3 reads TGTGCCAGCAGCCCAGACAGGGAAGGCACAGATACGCAGTATTTT.

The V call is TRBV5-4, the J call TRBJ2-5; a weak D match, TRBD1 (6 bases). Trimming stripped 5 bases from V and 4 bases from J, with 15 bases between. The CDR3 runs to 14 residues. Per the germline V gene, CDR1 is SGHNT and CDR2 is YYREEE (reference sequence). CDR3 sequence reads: CASSKGVEGETQYF. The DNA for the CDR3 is TGTGCCAGCAGTAAGGGGGTAGAGGGAGAGACCCAGTACTTC.

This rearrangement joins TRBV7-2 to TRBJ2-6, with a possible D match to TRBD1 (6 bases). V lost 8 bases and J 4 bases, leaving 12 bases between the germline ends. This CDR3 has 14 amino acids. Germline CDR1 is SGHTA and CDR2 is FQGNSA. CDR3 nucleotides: TGTGCCAGCCAGGGGCGGGCCGGGGCCAACGTCCTGACTTTC. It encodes CASQGRAGANVLTF.

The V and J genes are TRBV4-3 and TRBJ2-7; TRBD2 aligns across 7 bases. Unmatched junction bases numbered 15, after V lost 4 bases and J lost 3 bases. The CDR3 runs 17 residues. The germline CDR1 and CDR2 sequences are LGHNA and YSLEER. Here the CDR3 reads CASSPVGGRGRVYEQYF. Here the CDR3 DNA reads TGCGCCAGCAGCCCCGTGGGGGGGAGGGGAAGGGTCTACGAGCAGTACTTC.

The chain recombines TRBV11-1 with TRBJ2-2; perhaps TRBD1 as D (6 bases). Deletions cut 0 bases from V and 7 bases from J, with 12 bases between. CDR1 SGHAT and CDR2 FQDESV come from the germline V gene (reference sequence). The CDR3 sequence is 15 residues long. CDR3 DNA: TGTGCCAGCAGCTTAGCGCGACAGGCCGGCGGGGAGCTGTTTTTT. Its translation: CASSLARQAGGELFF.